This T cell receptor beta chain is drawn from a study of cytomegalovirus exposure and HLA in healthy donors. Participants comprised healthy donors of bone marrow. The PCR employed 60 Vbeta primers together with 13 Jbeta primers. Clones were sequenced by immunoSEQ multiplex PCR, and TCRdb holds only the in-frame ones, with some missing. The listing records some 67,000 clones. The V end was cut by 4 bases, the J end by 0 bases, with 15 bases between. CDR1 MGHDK and CDR2 SYGVNS come from the germline V gene. The CDR3 is 16 residues long. Specimen: PBMCs. This sequence was found in a woman aged 25-40 years in good health and CMV-seronegative. The chain is built from TRBV25-1 and TRBJ1-1; tentatively, D is TRBD1 (6 bases). DNA of the CDR3: TGTGCCAGCAGTGGTATACAGGGTCCACTGAACACTGAAGCTTTCTTT. Residues: CASSGIQGPLNTEAFF.